This record concerns one T cell receptor (beta chain) sequence. These data originate in a study of shared clonotypes between healthy human individuals. Study-wide background: Each donor's CD8 memory used one plate, CD8 naive two, each CD4 subset three.

Within Nashville, Tennessee resided all donors, each a Caucasian adult. CD45RA-negative memory and CD45RA+ naive subsets were split from the CD4+ cells. Genomic DNA (from each subset) was split evenly across several immunoSEQ plates. This table comes from immunoSEQ multiplex PCR, and its TCRdb copy is limited to in-frame clones, with some not included. The table lists roughly 1,600,000 clones, about 98.5% of them singletons. This receptor was identified in a man under 40 in good health. Sequenced sample: naive CD4+ T cells sorted from blood. The subset is: CD45RA+ positively selected.

For the CDR3, the DNA is TGTGCCACCCACGGGGGGACAGGGCCCAATGAGCAGTTCTTC. It specifies CATHGGTGPNEQFF. The chain joins TRBV28 to TRBJ2-1; 9 bases map to TRBD1. Per the germline V gene, CDR1 is MDHEN and CDR2 is SYDVKM. Trimming at V came to 10 bases and at J to 6 bases, leaving 10 bases not matched to a gene. This CDR3 is 14 amino acids long.